This TCR beta chain derives from a study of shared clonotypes between healthy human individuals. General study findings and limits: Naive CD4 clonotype sharing across four donors was approximately 5%. The authors expected sequencing depth to affect clonotype sharing among donors. Sampling covered nothing but blood. Tissue TCR repertoires likely differ from those found in blood.

Using immunoSEQ multiplex PCR, the repertoire was profiled, and TCRdb retains in-frame clones only, with some absent. This repertoire shows 100,000 or so clones, roughly 70% found once; its top ten account for about 25%. Participating donors were healthy, HIV-negative adults free of recent acute infections or vaccinations. Remarks on this clone: Its specificity is unknown.

This clonotype was obtained from a young woman in good health. The sequenced material came from memory CD8+ T cells sorted from blood. The sample's subset: CD45RO+ cells pooled with CCR7-negative TemRA cells.

CDR3 loop: CASSIWAGAPDEQFF. CDR3 in DNA: TGTGCCAGTAGTATATGGGCGGGAGCTCCCGATGAGCAGTTCTTC. This rearrangement joins TRBV19 to TRBJ2-1; TRBD2 agrees at 7 bases. Germline V gene data show CDR1 as LNHDA and CDR2 as SQIVND (reference sequence). The CDR3 loop spans 15 amino acids. V lost 2 bases to trimming and J lost 8 bases; unmatched junction nucleotides: 9.